Listed here is a single TCR beta chain. Its specificity is unknown. The CDR3 consists of 16 residues. CDR1 is SQVTM and CDR2 is ANQGSEA in the germline V gene. J was trimmed by 0 bases and V by 6 bases; bases with no gene match: 10. Some clones are missing from TCRdb's copy, which holds only in-frame ones; the method was immunoSEQ multiplex PCR. Of approximately 200,000 clones in the sample, approximately 84% were seen once. This specimen comes from a study of cytomegalovirus exposure and HLA in healthy donors. Study background: The same platform was used for the roughly 130 validation repertoires and the approximately 670 first-cohort repertoires, a later analysis reported. Study-level findings and limits: Listed as cytomegalovirus-associated were approximately 160 TCR beta chains.

These donors were members of the roughly 120-subject validation cohort, a group separate from the roughly 670-subject first cohort. This sequence was found in a man younger than 35 in good health and CMV-seropositive. The chain is built from TRBV29-1 and TRBJ2-3, with 9 bases identical to TRBD2. Sequencing was carried out using PBMCs. CDR3 DNA sequence: TGCAGCGTCCACAGCGGGAGGAATCCTAGCACAGATACGCAGTATTTT. It translates to CSVHSGRNPSTDTQYF.